The 30 T cell receptor beta chains in this list originate from one sample, sequenced in a study of shared clonotypes between healthy human individuals. Libraries were prepared by immunoSEQ multiplex PCR; TCRdb keeps only in-frame clonotypes and omits some of them. This table has about 2.1 million clones, 85% to 95% appearing once. Naive CD8 populations comprised CD45RO-negative cells positively selected for CCR7, excluding terminally differentiated effector memory CD45RA+ cells. Sequencing used naive CD8+ T cells from PBMCs. All receptors derive from a man aged 18 to 30 in good health. Some clones in this sample may be carry-over from other donors' samples.

In regard to this clone: A much larger clone differs by one base, so this may be a read error. Other DNA sequences in this specimen translate into the identical CDR3. This chain uses TRBV7-9 with TRBJ1-2; the match to TRBD1 covers 7 bases. The CDR3 covers 13 residues. Looked up from germline, CDR1 is SEHNR and CDR2 is FQNEAQ (reference sequence). Losses at the gene ends were 5 bases for V and 4 bases for J; bases not matched to a gene: 4. This CDR3 is CASSPGQTYGYTF. CDR3 coding DNA: TGTGCCAGCAGCCCGGGACAGACCTATGGCTACACCTTC. The complete variable domain, with remaining parts taken from reference TRBV7-9 and TRBJ1-2, reads DTGVSQNPRHKITKRGQNVTFRCDPISEHNRLYWYRQTLGQGPEFLTYFQNEAQLEKSRLLSDRFSAERPKGSFSTLEIQRTEQGDSAMYLCASSPGQTYGYTFGSGTRLTVV.

The J gene is TRBJ2-7, the V gene TRBV11-2; the D is unclear. With 4 bases removed from V and 2 bases from J, the gap between germline ends came to 24 bases. The germline CDR1 and CDR2 sequences are SGHAT and FQNNGV. The CDR3 has 18 residues. In nucleotides, the CDR3 is TGTGCCAGCAGCTCAGAACATCTCACAGCCAACCTTACCTACGAGCAGTACTTC. Protein product: CASSSEHLTANLTYEQYF.

The rearrangement joins TRBV27 to TRBJ1-5; no clear D. V lost 6 bases and J 6 bases, leaving 9 bases between the germline ends. Germline lookup yields CDR1 MNHEY and CDR2 SMNVEV (reference sequence). The CDR3 is made up of 12 amino acids. The CDR3 loop reads CASSPGLQPQHF. The CDR3 nucleotides read TGTGCCAGCAGCCCCGGACTTCAGCCCCAGCATTTT.

The V call is TRBV28, the J call TRBJ1-2; D gene uncertain. Trimming took off 3 bases at V and 2 bases at J, with 19 bases between the two ends. Per germline, CDR1 MDHEN and CDR2 SYDVKM. CDR3 length equals 17 residues. The CDR3 DNA follows: TGTGCCAGCAGTTTCGGTCGGTGGGTGCGGGCCAACTATGGCTACACCTTC. Its protein product is CASSFGRWVRANYGYTF.

To note about this clone: Other nucleotide sequences in the sample specify the same CDR3. V and J are TRBV27 and TRBJ2-1, with 9 bases identical to TRBD1. CDR3 length: 15 residues. V lost 3 bases and J lost 2; bases outside the gene matches: 2. Looked up from germline, CDR1 is MNHEY and CDR2 is SMNVEV (reference sequence). CDR3: CASSLGQGPYNEQFF. The CDR3 nucleotides are TGTGCCAGCAGTTTGGGACAGGGACCCTACAATGAGCAGTTCTTC.

The chain combines TRBV2 with TRBJ2-7, with TRBD1 identical over 11 bases. J gave up 6 bases and V 6 bases, and 7 bases lay outside the gene matches. Germline V CDR1 and CDR2: SNHLY, FYNNEI. CDR3 length equals 14 residues. CDR3 DNA: TGTGCCAGCAGACCGGACAGGGGGCTGGGCGAGCAGTACTTC. Protein: CASRPDRGLGEQYF.

This sequence joins TRBV18 and TRBJ2-2; 10 nucleotides match TRBD1. The CDR3 has 17 amino acids. The V gene end was trimmed by 3 bases and the J gene end by 6 bases; junction bases not matched to a gene: 10. Germline V CDR1 and CDR2: KGHSH, LQKENI. In DNA form, the CDR3 reads TGTGCCAGCTCACCTCTCGGGACAGGGGATCTTGCCGGGGAGCTGTTTTTT. Translating it yields CASSPLGTGDLAGELFF.

The rearrangement joins TRBV6-6 to TRBJ2-2; the match to TRBD1 covers 7 bases. Germline trimming cut 4 bases from V and 3 bases from J; bases unmatched to any gene: 8. The germline V gene encodes CDR1 MNHNY and CDR2 SVGAGI (reference sequence). This CDR3 region has 16 residues. The CDR3 region has the DNA TGTGCCAGCAGTTTCGGAGACAGGGCCTACACCGGGGAGCTGTTTTTT. Translated: CASSFGDRAYTGELFF.

On this clone itself: Relative to the germline gene, one junction end is altered; a read error may explain this. DNA for the CDR3: TGTGCCAGCAGTTTAGCGGGAGGTCCCCTCAATGAGCAGTTCTTC. This codes for CASSLAGGPLNEQFF. The chain carries TRBV7-2 and TRBJ2-1, with 10 bases lining up with TRBD2. There are 15 residues in the CDR3. Germline CDR1 reads SGHTA; CDR2 reads FQGNSA.

This clone was observed a single time. This chain joins TRBV9 and TRBJ2-7; D is undetermined. In germline, CDR1 is SGDLS, CDR2 YYNGEE. V lost 3 bases and J 6 bases, leaving 13 bases between the germline ends. The CDR3 is made up of 13 amino acids. The CDR3 reads CASSASLGFEQYF. CDR3 coding DNA: TGTGCCAGCAGCGCCTCCCTAGGGTTCGAGCAGTACTTC.

The chain has TRBV25-1 and TRBJ2-5; the D gene is possibly TRBD1 (6 bases). CDR1 MGHDK and CDR2 SYGVNS come from the germline V gene. This CDR3 is built from 11 residues. V was shortened by 6 bases and J by 7 bases, with 9 bases between the two germline ends. CDR3 region: CASRQGPTQYF. The CDR3 coding sequence is TGTGCCAGCAGACAGGGTCCGACCCAGTACTTC. Full variable domain (outside the CDR3, taken from reference TRBV25-1 and TRBJ2-5): EADIYQTPRYLVIGTGKKITLECSQTMGHDKMYWYQQDPGMELHLIHYSYGVNSTEKGDLSSESTVSRIRTEHFPLTLESARPSHTSQYLCASRQGPTQYFGPGTRLLVL.

Note on this clone: This same CDR3 is encoded by further DNA sequences in the sample. The genes are TRBV9 and TRBJ1-1; D call uncertain. The CDR3 is 12 residues long. CDR1 and CDR2 from the germline V gene are SGDLS and YYNGEE. The V end lost 5 bases, the J end lost 6 bases, and 11 bases lay between the germline ends. The CDR3 DNA is TGTGCCAGCAGTCACCCACGAGCTGAAGCTTTCTTT. Amino acid sequence: CASSHPRAEAFF.

This clone was detected a few times. The chain combines TRBV5-1 with TRBJ2-4; no reliable D call. Germline-derived CDR1 and CDR2 are SGHRS and YFSETQ. The CDR3 covers 14 residues. Trimming shortened V by 1 base and J by 0 bases, and 5 bases separated the two germline ends. The CDR3 DNA sequence: TGCGCCAGCAGCTTGACGGAAGCCAAAAACATTCAGTACTTC. As protein: CASSLTEAKNIQYF.

This clone has just one count. V is TRBV6-6 and J is TRBJ2-3, with TRBD2 identical over 9 bases. The CDR3 is 15 residues long. V shed 6 bases, J shed 7 bases, and the junction held 11 bases outside the gene matches. Germline lookup yields CDR1 MNHNY and CDR2 SVGAGI (reference sequence). CDR3 sequence: CASRGLAGKKNTQYF. In DNA form, the CDR3 reads TGTGCCAGCAGGGGCCTAGCGGGAAAAAAAAATACGCAGTATTTT.

Here the CDR3 reads CASSEAQGPDGYTF. CDR3 in DNA: TGTGCCAGCAGTGAAGCTCAGGGTCCCGATGGCTACACCTTC. The rearrangement uses TRBV2 and TRBJ1-2; maybe TRBD1 (5 bases). Trimming took 0 bases from V and 6 from J, leaving 11 bases between them. This CDR3 spans 14 amino acids. The V gene's germline CDR1 is SNHLY and CDR2 FYNNEI.

The V and J genes are TRBV7-8 and TRBJ1-2; D is unresolved. This CDR3 is built from 13 residues. V was trimmed by 1 base and J by 8 bases, leaving 11 bases between them. Germline-derived CDR1 and CDR2 are SGHVS and FQNEAQ. Here the CDR3 reads CASSLVQATGYTF. CDR3 in DNA: TGTGCCAGCAGCTTAGTGCAGGCCACAGGCTACACCTTC.

The V call is TRBV4-2, the J call TRBJ2-1; 9 bases match TRBD1. V was clipped by 8 bases and J by 3 bases; unmatched bases: 5. CDR1 LGHNA and CDR2 YNFKEQ come from the germline V gene. The CDR3 extends over 14 amino acids. As DNA, the CDR3 is TGTGCCAGCGGGGGGACAGGGTTCTACAATGAGCAGTTCTTC. It translates to CASGGTGFYNEQFF.

V is TRBV9 and J is TRBJ2-5, with unresolved D. CDR3 length: 14 amino acids. V lost 4 bases to trimming and J lost 0 bases, with 10 bases between them. From germline, CDR1 is SGDLS and CDR2 YYNGEE. The CDR3 coding sequence is TGTGCCAGCAGCACCCGCGACGACCAAGAGACCCAGTACTTC. It is translated as CASSTRDDQETQYF.

The V call is TRBV7-9, the J call TRBJ2-7; 7 bases match TRBD2. V trimming: 4 bases; J trimming: 2 bases; junction bases outside the gene matches: 8. Per germline, CDR1 SEHNR and CDR2 FQNEAQ (reference sequence). There are 15 residues in the CDR3. In DNA, the CDR3 is TGTGCCAGCAGCTCCCAGCGGGATTCCCCCTACGAGCAGTACTTC. It translates to CASSSQRDSPYEQYF.

The chain carries TRBV7-8 and TRBJ1-5; possibly TRBD1 for D (6 bases). Trimming left V 2 bases short and J 10 bases short, with 18 bases between. The V gene's germline CDR1 is SGHVS and CDR2 FQNEAQ. This CDR3 has 15 residues. Here the CDR3 reads CASSLSFAGGTPQHF. DNA for the CDR3: TGTGCCAGCAGCTTATCGTTTGCGGGGGGCACACCCCAGCATTTT.

The chain combines TRBV18 with TRBJ1-4, with 7 bases matching TRBD1. The CDR3 is 16 residues long. Germline V gives CDR1 KGHSH, CDR2 LQKENI. With V trimmed by 3 bases and J by 4 bases, 8 bases remained unmatched. DNA of the CDR3: TGTGCCAGCTCACCTTCAACAGGGACAGATAATGAAAAACTGTTTTTT. It translates to CASSPSTGTDNEKLFF.

The rearrangement uses TRBV29-1 and TRBJ2-7, with D possibly matching TRBD1 (6 bases). The CDR3 sequence is 16 residues long. Trimming stripped 1 base from V and 2 bases from J, with 18 bases between. Germline-derived CDR1 and CDR2 are SQVTM and ANQGSEA. For the CDR3, the DNA is TGCAGCGTTGAAGTCCCGGACAGAACCTTAGCCTACGAGCAGTACTTC. Protein: CSVEVPDRTLAYEQYF.

The CDR3 coding sequence is TGTGCCAGCAGCTTATACGGGGGAGGGCTTGGCTACGAGCAGTACTTC. Residues: CASSLYGGGLGYEQYF. The V call is TRBV7-8, the J call TRBJ2-7; 7 nucleotides line up with TRBD2. V shed 2 bases and J 3 bases; nucleotides not matched to a gene: 10. The CDR3 is made up of 16 amino acids. Germline V gene lookup returns CDR1 SGHVS and CDR2 FQNEAQ. Full variable domain (remainder filled in from reference TRBV7-8 and TRBJ2-7): GAGVSQSPRYKVAKRGQDVALRCDPISGHVSLFWYQQALGQGPEFLTYFQNEAQLDKSGLPSDRFFAERPEGSVSTLKIQRTQQEDSAVYLCASSLYGGGLGYEQYFGPGTRLTVT.

The chain has TRBV4-2 and TRBJ2-2; no reliable D call. With 4 bases removed from V and 0 bases from J, the gap between germline ends came to 18 bases. The CDR3 runs 18 residues. The V gene's germline CDR1 is LGHNA and CDR2 YNFKEQ. CDR3 in amino acids: CASSLGSRILANTGELFF. For the CDR3, the DNA is TGTGCCAGCAGCCTCGGAAGTAGAATACTGGCGAACACCGGGGAGCTGTTTTTT.

Here the CDR3 reads CASSFYQQGWSYEQYF. CDR3 DNA sequence: TGTGCCAGCAGCTTCTATCAACAGGGCTGGTCCTACGAGCAGTACTTC. The chain uses TRBV13 and TRBJ2-7; tentatively, D is TRBD1 (6 bases). The CDR3 is made up of 16 amino acids. CDR1 and CDR2 (germline): PRHDT, FYEKMQ (reference sequence). Trimming removed 3 bases from V and 1 base from J, with 16 bases in between.

The V call is TRBV28, the J call TRBJ1-5, with D possibly being TRBD1 (5 bases). V lost 10 bases to trimming and J lost 6 bases, with 19 bases between them. The CDR3 totals 14 residues. Germline CDR1 MDHEN, CDR2 SYDVKM. CDR3 sequence: CAISGEIASQPQHF. CDR3 nucleotide sequence: TGTGCCATTTCGGGGGAGATAGCGAGTCAGCCCCAGCATTTT.

V gene TRBV9 combines with J gene TRBJ2-3; maybe TRBD2 (7 bases). With 4 bases removed from V and 4 bases from J, the gap between germline ends came to 19 bases. There are 16 residues in the CDR3. Germline CDR1 is SGDLS and CDR2 is YYNGEE. The CDR3 reads CASSPWGGSEADTQYF. The CDR3 nucleotides are TGTGCCAGCAGCCCTTGGGGGGGCTCCGAGGCAGATACGCAGTATTTT.

This chain connects TRBV27 to TRBJ2-7; D gene uncertain. Germline CDR1 and CDR2: MNHEY and SMNVEV (reference sequence). Deletions cut 6 bases from V and 2 bases from J, with 14 bases between. The CDR3 spans 14 residues. The CDR3 bases are TGTGCCAGCAGGAGTAAAGGGCCCCCCTACGAGCAGTACTTC. Its translation is CASRSKGPPYEQYF.

This clone was seen once. The chain carries TRBV19 and TRBJ2-3, with TRBD2 identical over 16 bases. CDR1 is LNHDA, CDR2 SQIVND, per germline (reference sequence). J lost 4 bases, V lost 5 bases, and 3 bases had no gene match. CDR3 length: 16 residues. The CDR3 region is CASSSGTSGRADTQYF. The CDR3, as DNA: TGTGCCAGTAGTTCCGGGACTAGCGGGAGGGCAGATACGCAGTATTTT.

This chain connects TRBV4-3 to TRBJ2-2, with unresolved D. There are 17 residues in the CDR3. Per the germline V gene, CDR1 is LGHNA and CDR2 is YSLEER. V gave up 1 base and J gave up 5 bases, with 17 bases separating them. The CDR3 coding sequence is TGCGCCAGCAGCCAAGGAACGACCGCGTGGAGTACCGGGGAGCTGTTTTTT. This translates into CASSQGTTAWSTGELFF.